This T cell receptor (beta chain) originates from a study of blood T cell repertoires in COVID-19. Turning to the study itself: T cells, B-cell-depleted T cells, or PBMCs provided the cDNA or gDNA that served as material.

Data came from immunoSEQ multiplex PCR; TCRdb stores just in-frame clones and leaves some out. The sample lists roughly 60,000 clones; approximately 91% were seen once. Germline trimming cut 5 bases from V and 4 bases from J; bases unmatched to any gene: 2. The CDR3 has 15 residues. CDR1 is LNHDA and CDR2 is SQIVND in the germline V gene (reference sequence). The receptor's source is a man between 60 and 75 years old with active COVID-19. The gene calls are TRBV19 and TRBJ2-1; TRBD2 matches at 13 bases. Sequences were obtained from peripheral blood. This CDR3 is CASSQGLAGYNEQFF. CDR3 coding DNA: TGTGCCAGTAGTCAGGGACTAGCGGGATACAATGAGCAGTTCTTC.